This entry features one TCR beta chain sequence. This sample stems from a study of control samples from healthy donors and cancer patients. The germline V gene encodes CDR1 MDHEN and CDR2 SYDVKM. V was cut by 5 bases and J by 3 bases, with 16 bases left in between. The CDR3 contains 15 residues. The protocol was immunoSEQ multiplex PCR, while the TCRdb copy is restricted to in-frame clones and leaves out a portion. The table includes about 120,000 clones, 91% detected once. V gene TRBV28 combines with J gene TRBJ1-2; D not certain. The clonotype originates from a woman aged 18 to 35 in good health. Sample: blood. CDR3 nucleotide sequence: TGTGCCAGCAGTGCCTTCTGGTCAGGCGACTATGGCTACACCTTC. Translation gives CASSAFWSGDYGYTF.